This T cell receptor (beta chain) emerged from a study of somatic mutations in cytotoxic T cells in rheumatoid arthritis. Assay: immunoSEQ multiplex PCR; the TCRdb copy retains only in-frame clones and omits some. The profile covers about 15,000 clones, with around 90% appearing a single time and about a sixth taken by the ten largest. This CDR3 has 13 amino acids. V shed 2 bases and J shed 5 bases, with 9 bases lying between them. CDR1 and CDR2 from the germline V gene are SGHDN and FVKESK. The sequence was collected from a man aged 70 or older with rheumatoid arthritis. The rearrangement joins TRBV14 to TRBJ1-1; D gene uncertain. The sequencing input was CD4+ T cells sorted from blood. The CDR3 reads CASSQILGTEAFF. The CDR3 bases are TGTGCCAGCAGCCAAATACTAGGAACTGAAGCTTTCTTT.